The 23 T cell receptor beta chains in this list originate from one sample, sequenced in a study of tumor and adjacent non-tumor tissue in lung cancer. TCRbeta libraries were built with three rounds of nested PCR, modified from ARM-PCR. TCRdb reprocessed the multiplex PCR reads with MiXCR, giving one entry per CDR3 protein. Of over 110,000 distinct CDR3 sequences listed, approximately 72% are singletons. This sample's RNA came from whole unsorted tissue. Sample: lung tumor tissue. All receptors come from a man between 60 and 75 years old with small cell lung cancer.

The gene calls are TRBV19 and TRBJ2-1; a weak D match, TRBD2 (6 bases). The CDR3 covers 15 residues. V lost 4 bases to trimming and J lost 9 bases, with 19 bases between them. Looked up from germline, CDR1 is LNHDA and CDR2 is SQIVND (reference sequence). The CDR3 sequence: CASSTPIAAEGEQFF. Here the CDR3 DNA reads TGTGCCAGTAGTACTCCCATAGCGGCGGAGGGTGAGCAGTTCTTC.

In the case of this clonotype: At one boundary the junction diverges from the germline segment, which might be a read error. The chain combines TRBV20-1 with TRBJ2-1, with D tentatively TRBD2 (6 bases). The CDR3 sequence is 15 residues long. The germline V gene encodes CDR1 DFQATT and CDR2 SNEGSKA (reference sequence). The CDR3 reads CSARVGSGRYNERFF. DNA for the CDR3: TGCAGTGCTAGAGTCGGGAGCGGACGCTACAATGAGCGGTTCTTC.

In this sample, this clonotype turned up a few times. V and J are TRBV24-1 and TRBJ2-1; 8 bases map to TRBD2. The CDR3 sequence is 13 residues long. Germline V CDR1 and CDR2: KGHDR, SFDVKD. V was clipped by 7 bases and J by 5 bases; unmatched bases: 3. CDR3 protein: CATSGRANNEQFF. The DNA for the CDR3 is TGTGCCACCAGCGGGAGGGCCAACAATGAGCAGTTCTTC.

CDR3 in amino acids: CDNSLNRDTGELFF. The CDR3 DNA reads as TGTGACAACAGCTTAAACAGGGACACCGGGGAGCTGTTTTTT. The chain carries TRBV11-3 and TRBJ2-2, with D maybe TRBD1 (6 bases). Germline V lookup: CDR1 SGHNT, CDR2 YENEEA. The CDR3 sequence is 14 residues long.

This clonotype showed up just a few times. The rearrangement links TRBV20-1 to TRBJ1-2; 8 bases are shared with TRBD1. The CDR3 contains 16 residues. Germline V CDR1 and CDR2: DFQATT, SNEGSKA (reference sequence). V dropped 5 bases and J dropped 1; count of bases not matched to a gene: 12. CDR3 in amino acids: CSAYGQGVKFNYGYTF. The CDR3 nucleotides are TGCAGTGCTTACGGACAGGGCGTCAAATTTAACTATGGCTACACCTTC.

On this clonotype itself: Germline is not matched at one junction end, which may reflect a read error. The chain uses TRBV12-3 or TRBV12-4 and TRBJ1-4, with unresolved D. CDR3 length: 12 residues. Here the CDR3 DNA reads TGTACCAGCAGCCCCGACGGCGAAAAACTGTTTTTT. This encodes CTSSPDGEKLFF.

The CDR3 loop is CSASSGTAWTQYF. For the CDR3, the DNA is TGCAGTGCTAGCTCCGGGACAGCGTGGACCCAGTACTTC. The V and J genes are TRBV20-1 and TRBJ2-5; 7 positions agree with TRBD1. The CDR3 loop spans 13 amino acids. The germline V gene has CDR1 DFQATT and CDR2 SNEGSKA (reference sequence). The V and J ends lost 3 bases and 7 bases, in that order; junction bases with no gene match: 8.

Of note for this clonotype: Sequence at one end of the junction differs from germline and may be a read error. The CDR3 here is CSLTGRTSTDMQYF. The CDR3 DNA sequence: TGCAGCCTCACGGGAAGGACTAGCACAGATATGCAGTATTTT. The chain combines TRBV29-1 with TRBJ2-3, with 8 positions matching TRBD2. The germline gives CDR1 SQVTM, CDR2 ANQGSEA. CDR3 length: 14 amino acids.

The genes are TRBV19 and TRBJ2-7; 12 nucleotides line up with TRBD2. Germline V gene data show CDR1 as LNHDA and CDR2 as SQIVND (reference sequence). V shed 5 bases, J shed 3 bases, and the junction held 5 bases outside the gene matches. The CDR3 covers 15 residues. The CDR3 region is CASSPWTSGNYEQYF. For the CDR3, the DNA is TGTGCCAGTAGTCCATGGACTAGCGGGAACTACGAGCAGTACTTC.

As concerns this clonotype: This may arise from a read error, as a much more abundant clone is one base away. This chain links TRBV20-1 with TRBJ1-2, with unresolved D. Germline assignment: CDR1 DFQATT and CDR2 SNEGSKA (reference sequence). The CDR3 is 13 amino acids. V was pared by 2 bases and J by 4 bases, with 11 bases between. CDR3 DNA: TGCAGTGCTAGACTCAGGAGTTCCTATGGCTACACCTTC. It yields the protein CSARLRSSYGYTF.

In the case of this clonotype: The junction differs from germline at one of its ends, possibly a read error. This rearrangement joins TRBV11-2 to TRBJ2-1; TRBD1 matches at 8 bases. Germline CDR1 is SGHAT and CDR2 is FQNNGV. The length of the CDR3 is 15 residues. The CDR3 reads CVSSSSSTGGPKQFF. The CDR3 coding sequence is TGTGTCAGCAGCTCTTCCTCAACAGGGGGTCCTAAGCAGTTCTTC.

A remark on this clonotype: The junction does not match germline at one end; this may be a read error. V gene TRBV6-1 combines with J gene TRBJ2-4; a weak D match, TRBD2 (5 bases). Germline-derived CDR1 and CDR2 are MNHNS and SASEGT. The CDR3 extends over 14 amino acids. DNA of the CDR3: TGTGTCAGCAGTGGAAGCGGCTACAAAAACATTCAGTACTTC. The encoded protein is CVSSGSGYKNIQYF.

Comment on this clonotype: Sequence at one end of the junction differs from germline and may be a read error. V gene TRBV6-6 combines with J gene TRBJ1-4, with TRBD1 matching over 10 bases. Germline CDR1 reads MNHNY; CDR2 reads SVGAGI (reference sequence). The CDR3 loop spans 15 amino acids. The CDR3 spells CANSYLGQGDEILFF. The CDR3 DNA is TGTGCCAACAGTTACCTTGGACAGGGGGATGAAATACTGTTTTTT.

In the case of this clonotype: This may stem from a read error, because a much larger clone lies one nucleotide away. CDR3 sequence: CSAIGGTDYEQHF. The DNA of the CDR3 is TGCAGTGCTATCGGGGGGACAGACTACGAGCAGCACTTC. J is TRBJ2-7 and V is TRBV20-1; tentatively, D is TRBD1 or TRBD2 (7 bases each). Germline lookup yields CDR1 DFQATT and CDR2 SNEGSKA (reference sequence). This CDR3 spans 13 amino acids.

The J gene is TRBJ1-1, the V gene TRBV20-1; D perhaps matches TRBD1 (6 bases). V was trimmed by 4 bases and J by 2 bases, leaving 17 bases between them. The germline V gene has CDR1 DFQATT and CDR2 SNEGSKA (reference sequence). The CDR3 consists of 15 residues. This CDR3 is CSATDVGGGNTEAFF. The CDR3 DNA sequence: TGCAGTGCTACAGACGTAGGGGGGGGTAACACTGAAGCTTTCTTT.

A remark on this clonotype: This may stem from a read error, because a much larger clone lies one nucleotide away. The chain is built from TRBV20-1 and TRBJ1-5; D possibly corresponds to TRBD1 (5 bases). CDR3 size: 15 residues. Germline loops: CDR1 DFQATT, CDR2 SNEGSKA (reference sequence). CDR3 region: CSATKPGGPNQHQHF. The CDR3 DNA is TGCAGTGCTACTAAGCCGGGGGGACCAAATCAGCACCAGCATTTT.

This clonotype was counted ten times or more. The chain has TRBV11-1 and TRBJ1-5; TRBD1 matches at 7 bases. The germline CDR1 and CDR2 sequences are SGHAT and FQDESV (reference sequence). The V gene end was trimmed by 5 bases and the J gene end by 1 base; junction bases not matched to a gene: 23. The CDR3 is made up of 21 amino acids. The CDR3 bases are TGTGCCAGCAGCCCAAGCCCAGCACGCTCAAAACCGGGACAGAGCAATCAGCCCCAGCATTTT. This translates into CASSPSPARSKPGQSNQPQHF. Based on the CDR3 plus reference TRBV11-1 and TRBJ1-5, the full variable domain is EAEVAQSPRYKITEKSQAVAFWCDPISGHATLYWYRQILGQGPELLVQFQDESVVDDSQLPKDRFSAERLKGVDSTLKIQPAELGDSAMYLCASSPSPARSKPGQSNQPQHFGDGTRLSIL.

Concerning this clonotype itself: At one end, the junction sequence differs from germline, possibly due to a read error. The CDR3 DNA reads as TGTGCCAGAAGTTACGGCGCAGGGAGATCAGTCTATGAGCAGCTCTTC. Its translation is CARSYGAGRSVYEQLF. The rearrangement joins TRBV6-6 to TRBJ2-1, with D perhaps TRBD1 or TRBD2 (5 bases each). The CDR3 loop spans 16 amino acids. Germline V gene sequence: CDR1 MNHNY, CDR2 SVGAGI (reference sequence).

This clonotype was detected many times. The CDR3 DNA reads TGTGCCAGCAGTACCACAGGGTTGAGCAATCAGCCCCAGCATTTT. This translates into CASSTTGLSNQPQHF. This rearrangement joins TRBV6-6 to TRBJ1-5, with D maybe TRBD1 (6 bases). V was pared by 5 bases and J by 1 base, with 12 bases between. This CDR3 has 15 amino acids. The V gene's germline CDR1 is MNHNY and CDR2 SVGAGI (reference sequence).

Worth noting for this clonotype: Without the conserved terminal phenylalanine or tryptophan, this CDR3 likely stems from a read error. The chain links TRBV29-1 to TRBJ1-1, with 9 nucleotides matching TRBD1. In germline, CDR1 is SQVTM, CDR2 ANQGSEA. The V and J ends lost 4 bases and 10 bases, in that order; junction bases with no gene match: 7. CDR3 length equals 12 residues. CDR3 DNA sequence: TGCAGCGTTGGATTACAGGGGGCAGGAGCTTTCTAT. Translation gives CSVGLQGAGAFY.

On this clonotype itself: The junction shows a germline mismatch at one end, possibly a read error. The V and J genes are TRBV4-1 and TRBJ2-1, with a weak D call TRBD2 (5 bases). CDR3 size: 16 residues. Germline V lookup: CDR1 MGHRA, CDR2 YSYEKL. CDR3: CARSQPLFAEMGSVLF. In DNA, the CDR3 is TGCGCCAGGAGCCAACCTCTCTTTGCCGAAATGGGGAGCGTGCTCTTC.

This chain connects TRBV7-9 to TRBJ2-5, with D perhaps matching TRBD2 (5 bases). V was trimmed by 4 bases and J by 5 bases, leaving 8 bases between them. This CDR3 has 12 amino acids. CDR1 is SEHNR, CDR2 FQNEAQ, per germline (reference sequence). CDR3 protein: CASSSAVETQYF. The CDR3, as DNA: TGTGCCAGCAGCTCAGCGGTGGAGACCCAGTACTTC.

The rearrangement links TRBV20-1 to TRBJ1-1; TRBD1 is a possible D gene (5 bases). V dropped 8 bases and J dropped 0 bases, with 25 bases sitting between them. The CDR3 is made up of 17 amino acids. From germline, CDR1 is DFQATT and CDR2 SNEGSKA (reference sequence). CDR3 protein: CSTVVPGTGLMNTEAFF. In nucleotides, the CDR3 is TGCAGTACGGTGGTCCCGGGGACGGGACTTATGAACACTGAAGCTTTCTTT.